The 27 T cell receptor beta chains below were found in one sample sequenced in a study of cytotoxic CD8 clonotypes in ibrutinib-treated CLL. The repertoire was sequenced with immunoSEQ multiplex PCR; TCRdb's copy has only in-frame clones and lacks some. The repertoire consists of hundreds of thousands of clones, with 70% occurring once and the leading ten covering less than 20%. The input for sequencing was PBMCs, taken after 24 months of ibrutinib treatment. These receptors were taken from a human donor with chronic lymphocytic leukemia.

This CDR3 is CASSVAGVFVHEQFF. In DNA, the CDR3 is TGTGCCAGCAGCGTAGCCGGGGTGTTTGTCCATGAGCAGTTCTTC. This rearrangement joins TRBV9 to TRBJ2-1; D is perhaps TRBD2 (5 bases). Trimming pared 0 bases from V and 8 bases from J, leaving 15 bases between. The germline gives CDR1 SGDLS, CDR2 YYNGEE. The CDR3 loop spans 15 amino acids.

The CDR3 sequence is CAWMEGSHSNQPQHF. DNA of the CDR3: TGTGCCTGGATGGAAGGAAGCCATAGCAATCAGCCCCAGCATTTT. The genes are TRBV30 and TRBJ1-5; D not certain. The length of the CDR3 is 15 residues. The ends were cut back, 4 bases at V and 0 bases at J, with 13 bases in the middle. Germline CDR1 and CDR2: GTSNPN and SVGIG (reference sequence). The full variable domain, rest sourced from reference TRBV30 and TRBJ1-5, is SQTIHQWPATLVQPVGSPLSLECTVEGTSNPNLYWYRQAAGRGLQLLFYSVGIGQISSEVPQNLSASRPQDRQFILSSKKLLLSDSGFYLCAWMEGSHSNQPQHFGDGTRLSIL.

The rearrangement links TRBV18 to TRBJ2-3; D not resolved. The CDR3 extends over 12 amino acids. The V end was cut by 3 bases, the J end by 5 bases, with 6 bases between. Germline-derived CDR1 and CDR2 are KGHSH and LQKENI. CDR3 residues: CASSPDRDTQYF. The CDR3 DNA reads as TGTGCCAGCTCACCCGACCGAGATACGCAGTATTTT.

The J gene is TRBJ1-2, the V gene TRBV7-9, with D possibly being TRBD1 (6 bases). V was trimmed by 5 bases and J by 4 bases, leaving 17 bases between them. The CDR3 has 15 residues. Germline assignment: CDR1 SEHNR and CDR2 FQNEAQ (reference sequence). CDR3 DNA sequence: TGTGCCAGCAGCGTCCAGGACAGTCTATTCTATGGCTACACCTTC. Its protein is CASSVQDSLFYGYTF.

The gene calls are TRBV9 and TRBJ1-4; possible D gene TRBD1, 5 bases. The CDR3 runs 16 residues. V was pared by 4 bases and J by 0 bases, with 13 bases between. From germline, CDR1 is SGDLS and CDR2 YYNGEE. The chain's CDR3 is CASSSGFGTTNEKLFF. CDR3 sequence (DNA): TGTGCCAGCAGCTCAGGGTTCGGTACAACTAATGAAAAACTGTTTTTT.

V and J are TRBV19 and TRBJ2-7, with D tentatively TRBD1 (5 bases). The germline V gene has CDR1 LNHDA and CDR2 SQIVND (reference sequence). The V gene lost 5 bases and the J gene lost 6 bases, with 17 bases spanning the gap. This CDR3 comprises 14 residues. The CDR3, as DNA: TGTGCCAGTAGTCCAGGTTCAGGGTTCGGCGAGCAGTACTTC. Translating gives CASSPGSGFGEQYF.

V is TRBV7-2 and J is TRBJ2-1, with a tentative D call TRBD2 (6 bases). The V gene lost 1 base and the J gene lost 14 bases, with 15 bases spanning the gap. This CDR3 is built from 13 residues. Germline V gives CDR1 SGHTA, CDR2 FQGNSA. CDR3 nucleotide sequence: TGTGCCAGCAGCTTAGGACTTGTCACGGGGGAGTTCTTC. As protein: CASSLGLVTGEFF.

This chain's CDR3 is CASSRGYRAGQGTFYEQYF. The CDR3 bases are TGTGCCAGCAGCCGAGGGTATCGGGCTGGCCAGGGCACTTTCTACGAGCAGTACTTC. The rearrangement uses TRBV5-6 and TRBJ2-7; D assignment may be TRBD1 or TRBD2 (5 bases each). This CDR3 has 19 amino acids. CDR1 SGHDT and CDR2 YYEEEE come from the germline V gene. V was trimmed by 4 bases and J by 3 bases, leaving 29 bases between them. The full variable domain, in which reference TRBV5-6 and TRBJ2-7 provide the parts outside the CDR3, is DAGVTQSPTHLIKTRGQQVTLRCSPKSGHDTVSWYQQALGQGPQFIFQYYEEEERQRGNFPDRFSGHQFPNYSSELNVNALLLGDSALYLCASSRGYRAGQGTFYEQYFGPGTRLTVT.

The V gene is TRBV2, the J gene TRBJ2-3; tentatively, D is TRBD1 or TRBD2 (5 bases each). The V gene's germline CDR1 is SNHLY and CDR2 FYNNEI. The CDR3 covers 16 residues. Trimming shortened V by 6 bases and J by 0 bases, and 16 bases separated the two germline ends. The CDR3: CASRRIRDGSTDTQYF. The CDR3 DNA sequence: TGTGCCAGCAGGCGGATCCGGGACGGAAGCACAGATACGCAGTATTTT.

The rearrangement joins TRBV15 to TRBJ2-7; 7 bases align to TRBD2. This CDR3 is built from 13 residues. Unmatched junction bases numbered 2, after V lost 3 bases and J lost 3 bases. Germline V gene lookup returns CDR1 LNHNV and CDR2 YYDKDF (reference sequence). The DNA for the CDR3 is TGTGCCACCAGCAGTTGGGGGGGCTACGAGCAGTACTTC. This translates into CATSSWGGYEQYF.

The V and J genes are TRBV15 and TRBJ2-5; possibly TRBD1 or TRBD2 for D (5 bases each). This CDR3 is 15 amino acids long. CDR1 LNHNV and CDR2 YYDKDF come from the germline V gene (reference sequence). The ends were cut back, 0 bases at V and 5 bases at J, with 13 bases in the middle. The CDR3 DNA reads TGTGCCACCAGCAGAGATAGCGACAGTGGTGAGACCCAGTACTTC. Translated, it gives CATSRDSDSGETQYF.

A single count supports this clone. This sequence joins TRBV4-2 and TRBJ2-2; TRBD2 matches 9 bases. Germline CDR1 LGHNA, CDR2 YNFKEQ. J lost 4 bases, V lost 1 base, and 4 bases had no gene match. The CDR3 has 16 amino acids. DNA for the CDR3: TGTGCCAGCAGCCAAGTTCGAGCGGGAGGCACCGGGGAGCTGTTTTTT. Amino acids: CASSQVRAGGTGELFF.

V gene TRBV6-5 combines with J gene TRBJ1-1, with 7 bases matching TRBD1. The CDR3 runs 14 residues. Germline lookup yields CDR1 MNHEY and CDR2 SVGAGI. With 4 bases clipped from V and 3 bases from J, the junction kept 5 bases outside the gene matches. The CDR3 DNA follows: TGTGCCAGCAGTTTTTCAGGGGGTGACACTGAAGCTTTCTTT. Its translation: CASSFSGGDTEAFF.

This clone has just a few counts. The chain carries TRBV9 and TRBJ1-1, with D possibly TRBD1 on 5 matching bases. Germline assignment: CDR1 SGDLS and CDR2 YYNGEE. V lost 7 bases and J lost 2, with 15 bases in between. The CDR3 extends over 14 amino acids. The CDR3: CASGFGASNTEAFF. CDR3 bases: TGTGCCAGCGGGTTCGGGGCAAGCAACACTGAAGCTTTCTTT.

The count of this clone is one. V is TRBV18 and J is TRBJ1-4; weak D call: TRBD1 (6 bases). V lost 5 bases, J lost 6 bases, and 16 bases lay in between. Germline CDR1 and CDR2: KGHSH and LQKENI. This CDR3 comprises 15 residues. The CDR3 nucleotides read TGTGCCAGCTCAAATTGGGGGCGCACCGATGAAAAACTGTTTTTT. It translates to CASSNWGRTDEKLFF.

V is TRBV27 and J is TRBJ2-1; D ambiguous. The CDR3 totals 13 residues. Trimming took off 2 bases at V and 6 bases at J, with 8 bases between the two ends. CDR1 and CDR2 from the germline V gene are MNHEY and SMNVEV (reference sequence). The CDR3 is CASSLGRLNEQFF. In DNA form, the CDR3 reads TGTGCCAGCAGTTTAGGCAGACTCAATGAGCAGTTCTTC.

This clone was seen more than once but under ten times. The genes are TRBV7-9 and TRBJ2-2, with unresolved D. CDR1 and CDR2 (germline): SEHNR, FQNEAQ (reference sequence). The CDR3 extends over 14 amino acids. Trimming pared 4 bases from V and 7 bases from J, leaving 13 bases between. The CDR3 coding sequence is TGTGCCAGCAGCTCTTATACCCGGAACGGGGAGCTGTTTTTT. Translated: CASSSYTRNGELFF.

In this sample, this clone turned up a few times. The chain employs TRBV2 and TRBJ2-7, with 11 bases identical to TRBD2. The CDR3 runs to 15 residues. The germline V gene has CDR1 SNHLY and CDR2 FYNNEI. The J segment lost 5 bases and the V segment lost 5 bases, leaving 8 bases of the junction unmatched. Here the CDR3 DNA reads TGTGCCAGCAGTCGACTAGCGGGATTTGACGACGAGCAGTACTTC. Its translation is CASSRLAGFDDEQYF.

The CDR3 loop is CASSQTGNKEKLFF. The CDR3 DNA follows: TGTGCCAGCAGTCAGACAGGGAATAAAGAAAAACTGTTTTTT. The chain recombines TRBV2 with TRBJ1-4; 7 bases fit TRBD1. CDR1 is SNHLY, CDR2 FYNNEI, per germline. This CDR3 contains 14 residues. V trimming: 5 bases; J trimming: 8 bases; junction bases outside the gene matches: 8.

The V and J genes are TRBV10-3 and TRBJ1-1; possibly TRBD1 for D (5 bases). CDR3 length equals 12 residues. Trimming removed 9 bases from V and 0 bases from J, with 8 bases in between. Germline lookup yields CDR1 ENHRY and CDR2 SYGVKD. The CDR3 region has the DNA TGTGCCATAACCAGGGTGAACACTGAAGCTTTCTTT. Translating it yields CAITRVNTEAFF.

This clone showed up just a few times. This chain uses TRBV13 with TRBJ1-2; D remains unclear. Trimming shortened V by 4 bases and J by 2 bases, and 8 bases separated the two germline ends. Per the germline V gene, CDR1 is PRHDT and CDR2 is FYEKMQ (reference sequence). CDR3 length: 13 amino acids. In DNA, the CDR3 is TGTGCCAGCAGCTCCGAGGAAAACTATGGCTACACCTTC. Translation: CASSSEENYGYTF.

The chain carries TRBV27 and TRBJ2-1, with TRBD1 as a possible D gene (6 bases). The CDR3 spans 15 residues. V shed 5 bases and J shed 9 bases, with 20 bases lying between them. Germline-derived CDR1 and CDR2 are MNHEY and SMNVEV (reference sequence). Here the CDR3 DNA reads TGTGCCAGCAGTAACACCGGGACAATAATAGGTGAGCAGTTCTTC. Translating it yields CASSNTGTIIGEQFF.

This clone was seen a handful of times. V gene TRBV28 combines with J gene TRBJ1-1, with D maybe TRBD1 (5 bases). Germline V gene sequence: CDR1 MDHEN, CDR2 SYDVKM. The CDR3 has 13 amino acids. Trimming stripped 7 bases from V and 0 bases from J, with 9 bases between. CDR3 residues: CASTGQVNTEAFF. DNA of the CDR3: TGTGCCAGCACGGGGCAGGTGAACACTGAAGCTTTCTTT.

The rearrangement links TRBV6-1 to TRBJ2-7; 10 bases agree with TRBD1. CDR3 size: 15 residues. With 2 bases clipped from V and 4 bases from J, the junction kept 5 bases outside the gene matches. Germline V gives CDR1 MNHNS, CDR2 SASEGT. CDR3 nucleotides: TGTGCCAGCAGTGAACCCGGGACAGGGGCGTACGAGCAGTACTTC. Its translation is CASSEPGTGAYEQYF.

A few counts support this clone. This chain connects TRBV11-1 to TRBJ2-2; D may be TRBD2 (7 bases). Trimming left V 5 bases short and J 6 bases short, with 19 bases between. The germline V gene has CDR1 SGHAT and CDR2 FQDESV (reference sequence). The CDR3 spans 16 residues. CDR3 nucleotide sequence: TGTGCCAGCAGCCCTAACGGGGGGCGAAAGTCCGGGGAGCTGTTTTTT. Translated: CASSPNGGRKSGELFF.

The V gene is TRBV19, the J gene TRBJ1-1; D gene ambiguous. The germline gives CDR1 LNHDA, CDR2 SQIVND (reference sequence). V was trimmed by 5 bases and J by 1 base, leaving 17 bases between them. CDR3 size: 16 residues. In DNA, the CDR3 is TGTGCCAGTAGTCGGAAAGGACTGTCGCCGAACACTGAAGCTTTCTTT. It is translated as CASSRKGLSPNTEAFF.

The chain uses TRBV9 and TRBJ1-4; D ambiguous. The CDR3 runs 15 residues. The V and J ends lost 0 bases and 8 bases respectively, with 14 bases between them. The germline gives CDR1 SGDLS, CDR2 YYNGEE. In nucleotides, the CDR3 is TGTGCCAGCAGCGTAGGTGTGTTGGGCGACGAAAAACTGTTTTTT. Its protein product is CASSVGVLGDEKLFF.